A selection of T cell receptor beta chains follows, all from one sample in a study of shared clonotypes between healthy human individuals. Assay: immunoSEQ multiplex PCR; the TCRdb copy retains only in-frame clones and omits some. The table has about 470,000 clones, around 79% seen once; the top ten hold 13%. Sample: PBMCs. The origin of the receptors is a woman between 40 and 55 years old in good health. Some clones in this sample may be carry-over from other donors' samples. The CDR3 runs from the conserved cysteine through the conserved F or W. Each record gives: J gene, V gene, CDR3 protein.

j_call: TRBJ2-7; v_call: TRBV7-3; cdr3_aa: CASSMGQGVNEQYF
j_call: TRBJ1-1; v_call: TRBV7-9; cdr3_aa: CASSPRGPTEAFF
j_call: TRBJ2-1; v_call: TRBV5-1; cdr3_aa: CASSLSGTEQFF
j_call: TRBJ2-1; v_call: TRBV5-5; cdr3_aa: CASSRGLAVTYNEQFF
j_call: TRBJ1-1; v_call: TRBV7-8; cdr3_aa: CASSLGVFEAFF
j_call: TRBJ2-5; v_call: TRBV7-9; cdr3_aa: CASSLESMDLQETQYF
j_call: TRBJ2-7; v_call: TRBV27; cdr3_aa: CASGDYEQYF
j_call: TRBJ1-1; v_call: TRBV9; cdr3_aa: CARKQGAGNTEAFF
j_call: TRBJ2-3; v_call: TRBV19; cdr3_aa: CASSPTPGRGTDTQYF
j_call: TRBJ2-1; v_call: TRBV5-4; cdr3_aa: CASSLFFGGGFYNEQFF